Reported below is one TCR beta chain. Its antigen is not known. Per sample, some 10^5 TCR templates were assayed. The protocol was immunoSEQ multiplex PCR, while the TCRdb copy is restricted to in-frame clones and leaves out a portion. The sample contains tens of thousands of clones, roughly 96% of which appear only once. The record originates from a study of siplizumab effects on memory and regulatory T cells. Overall study findings and caveats: Naive-or-memory phenotypes were unassignable for roughly 75-96% of proliferating CD4+ or CD8+ clones. Siplizumab led to significantly less abundant alloreactive sequences that could be traced back to unstimulated CD4+ memory cells. Researchers could map only a minor fraction of alloreactive clones to unstimulated subsets.

This receptor was taken from a human donor in good health. Sequencing was performed on naive CD8+ T cells sorted from blood.

CDR3 residues: CASSYLAGTETQYF. Written as DNA, the CDR3 is TGTGCCAGCAGTTACCTAGCGGGGACAGAGACCCAGTACTTC. V is TRBV6-5 and J is TRBJ2-5, with TRBD2 matching 9 bases. The CDR3 spans 14 residues. Germline assignment: CDR1 MNHEY and CDR2 SVGAGI. Germline trimming cut 2 bases from V and 4 bases from J; bases unmatched to any gene: 2.